One sample yielded the 5 T cell receptor beta chains listed below, sequenced in a study of T cell repertoires in cytomegalovirus infection. TCRdb re-called the reads through MiXCR, storing one row per CDR3 protein. In the table there are more than 400,000 distinct CDR3 sequences, 26% of which are singletons. Sequenced sample: PBMCs. These receptors were collected from a human donor in good health (CMV status not recorded). Some clones in this sample may be carry-over from other donors' samples.

The DNA of the CDR3 is TGTGCCAGCACCCTGGGGGTGGGGGGTTACACTGAAGCTTTCTTT. Its translation: CASTLGVGGYTEAFF. The genes are TRBV12-3 or TRBV12-4 and TRBJ1-1, with a possible D match to TRBD1 (5 bases). The CDR3 is made up of 15 amino acids. Trimming pared 7 bases from V and 3 bases from J, leaving 18 bases between.

The chain carries TRBV28 and TRBJ1-1; no clear D. The CDR3 length is 13 residues. CDR1 and CDR2 from the germline V gene are MDHEN and SYDVKM. Trimming took off 2 bases at V and 4 bases at J, with 8 bases between the two ends. Here the CDR3 DNA reads TGTGCCAGCAGTTTAGAAGCCCCCACTGAAGCTTTCTTT. This encodes CASSLEAPTEAFF.

This clonotype was seen more than once but under ten times. The chain carries TRBV10-2 and TRBJ1-2, with D maybe TRBD1 (5 bases). From germline, CDR1 is WSHSY and CDR2 SAAADI. Trimming left V 3 bases short and J 4 bases short, with 15 bases between. The CDR3 is 15 residues long. The chain's CDR3 is CASSDGGIFGYGYTF. CDR3 DNA: TGCGCCAGCAGTGACGGGGGGATCTTCGGCTATGGCTACACCTTC.

This sequence joins TRBV6-2 or TRBV6-3 and TRBJ2-1, with TRBD1 as a possible D gene (7 bases). Looked up from germline, CDR1 is MNHEY and CDR2 is SVGEGT. The CDR3 has 15 amino acids. The V and J ends lost 10 bases and 10 bases respectively, with 26 bases between them. This CDR3 reads CATKGAGYERNEQFF. Written as DNA, the CDR3 is TGTGCCACCAAGGGGGCGGGATATGAGCGGAACGAGCAGTTCTTC.

In this sample, this clonotype turned up many times. The chain has TRBV7-2 and TRBJ2-5; 9 bases are shared with TRBD2. This CDR3 comprises 15 residues. V lost 4 bases and J lost 7; bases outside the gene matches: 10. In germline, CDR1 is SGHTA, CDR2 FQGNSA. CDR3 residues: CASSSAGGPGGTQYF. In nucleotides, the CDR3 is TGTGCCAGCAGCTCAGCGGGAGGCCCGGGGGGGACCCAGTACTTC.